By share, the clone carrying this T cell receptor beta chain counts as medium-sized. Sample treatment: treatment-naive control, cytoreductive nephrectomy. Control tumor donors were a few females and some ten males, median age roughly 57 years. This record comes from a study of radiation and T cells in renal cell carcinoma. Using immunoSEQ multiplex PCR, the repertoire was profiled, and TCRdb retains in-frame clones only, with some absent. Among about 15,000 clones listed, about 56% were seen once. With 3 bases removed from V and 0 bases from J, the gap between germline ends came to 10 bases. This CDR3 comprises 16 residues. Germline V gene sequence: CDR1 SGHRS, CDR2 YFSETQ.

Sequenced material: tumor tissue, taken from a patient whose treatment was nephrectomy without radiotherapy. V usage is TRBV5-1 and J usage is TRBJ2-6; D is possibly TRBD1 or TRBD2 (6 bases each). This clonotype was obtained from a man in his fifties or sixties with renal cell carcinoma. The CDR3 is CASSSGAASGANVLTF. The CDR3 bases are TGCGCCAGCAGCTCGGGGGCGGCCTCTGGGGCCAACGTCCTGACTTTC.